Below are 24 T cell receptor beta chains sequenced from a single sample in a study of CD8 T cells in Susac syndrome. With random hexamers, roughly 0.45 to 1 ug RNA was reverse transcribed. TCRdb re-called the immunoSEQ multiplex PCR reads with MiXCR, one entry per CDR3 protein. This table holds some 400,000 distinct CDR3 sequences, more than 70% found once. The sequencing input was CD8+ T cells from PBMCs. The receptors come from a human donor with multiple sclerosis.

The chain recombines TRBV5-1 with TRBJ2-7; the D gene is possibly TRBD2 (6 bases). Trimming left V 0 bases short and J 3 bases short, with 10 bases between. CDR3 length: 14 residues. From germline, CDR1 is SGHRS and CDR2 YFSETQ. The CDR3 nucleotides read TGCGCCAGCAGCTTGGCAGGGAGGTTCTACGAGCAGTACTTC. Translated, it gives CASSLAGRFYEQYF. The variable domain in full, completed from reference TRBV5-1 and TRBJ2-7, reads KAGVTQTPRYLIKTRGQQVTLSCSPISGHRSVSWYQQTPGQGLQFLFEYFSETQRNKGNFPGRFSGRQFSNSRSEMNVSTLELGDSALYLCASSLAGRFYEQYFGPGTRLTVT.

The CDR3 sequence is CASSSLGQAGGNQPQHF. CDR3 bases: TGTGCCAGTAGTTCCCTTGGACAGGCGGGGGGCAATCAGCCCCAGCATTTT. This sequence joins TRBV19 and TRBJ1-5; 7 bases fit TRBD1. J lost 2 bases, V lost 5 bases, and 12 bases had no gene match. Germline loops: CDR1 LNHDA, CDR2 SQIVND (reference sequence). The CDR3 extends over 17 amino acids. The variable domain in full, with the rest retrieved from reference TRBV19 and TRBJ1-5, is DGGITQSPKYLFRKEGQNVTLSCEQNLNHDAMYWYRQDPGQGLRLIYYSQIVNDFQKGDIAEGYSVSREKKESFPLTVTSAQKNPTAFYLCASSSLGQAGGNQPQHFGDGTRLSIL.

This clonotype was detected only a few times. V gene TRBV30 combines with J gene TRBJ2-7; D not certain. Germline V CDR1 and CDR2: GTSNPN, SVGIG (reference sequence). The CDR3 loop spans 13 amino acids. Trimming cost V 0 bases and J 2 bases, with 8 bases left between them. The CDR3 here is CAWSVPEPYEQYF. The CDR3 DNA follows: TGTGCCTGGAGTGTGCCGGAACCCTACGAGCAGTACTTC.

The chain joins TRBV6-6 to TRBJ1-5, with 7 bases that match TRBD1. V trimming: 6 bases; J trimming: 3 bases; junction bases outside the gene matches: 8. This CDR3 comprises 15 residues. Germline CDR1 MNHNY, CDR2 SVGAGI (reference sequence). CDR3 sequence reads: CASRGEGAFNQPQHF. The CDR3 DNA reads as TGTGCCAGCAGGGGGGAGGGGGCATTCAATCAGCCCCAGCATTTT.

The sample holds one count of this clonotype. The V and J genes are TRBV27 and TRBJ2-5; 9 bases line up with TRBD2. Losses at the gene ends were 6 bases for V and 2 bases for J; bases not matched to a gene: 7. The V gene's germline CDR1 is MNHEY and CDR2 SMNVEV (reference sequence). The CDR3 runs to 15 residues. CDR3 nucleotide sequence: TGTGCCAGCAGCCGACTAGCGGCCAGACAAGAGACCCAGTACTTC. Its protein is CASSRLAARQETQYF.

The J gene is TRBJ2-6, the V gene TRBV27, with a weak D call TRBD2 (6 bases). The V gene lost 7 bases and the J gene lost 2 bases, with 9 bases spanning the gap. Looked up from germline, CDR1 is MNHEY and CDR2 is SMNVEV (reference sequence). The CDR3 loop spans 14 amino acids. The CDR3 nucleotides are TGTGCCAGCACTGGGGGGACTGGGGCCAACGTCCTGACTTTC. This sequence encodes CASTGGTGANVLTF.

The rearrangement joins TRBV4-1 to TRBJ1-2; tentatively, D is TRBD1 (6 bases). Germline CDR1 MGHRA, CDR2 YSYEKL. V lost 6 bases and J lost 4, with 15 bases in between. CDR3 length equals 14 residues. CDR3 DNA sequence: TGCGCCAGCAGACCATTCGAGGGGGGCTATGGCTACACCTTC. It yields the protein CASRPFEGGYGYTF.

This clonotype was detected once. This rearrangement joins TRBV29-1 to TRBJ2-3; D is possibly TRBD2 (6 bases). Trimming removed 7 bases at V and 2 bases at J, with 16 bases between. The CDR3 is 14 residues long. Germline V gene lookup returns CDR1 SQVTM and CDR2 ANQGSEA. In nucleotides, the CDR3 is TGCAGCGCGACGGGAGCGGTCCTCACAGATACGCAGTATTTT. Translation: CSATGAVLTDTQYF.

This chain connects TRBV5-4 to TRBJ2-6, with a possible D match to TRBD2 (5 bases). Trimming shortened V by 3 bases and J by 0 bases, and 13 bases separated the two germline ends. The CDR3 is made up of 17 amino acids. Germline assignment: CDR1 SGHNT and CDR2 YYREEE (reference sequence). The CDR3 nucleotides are TGTGCCAGCAGCTCCTTGTGGGAGATCTCTGGGGCCAACGTCCTGACTTTC. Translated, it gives CASSSLWEISGANVLTF.

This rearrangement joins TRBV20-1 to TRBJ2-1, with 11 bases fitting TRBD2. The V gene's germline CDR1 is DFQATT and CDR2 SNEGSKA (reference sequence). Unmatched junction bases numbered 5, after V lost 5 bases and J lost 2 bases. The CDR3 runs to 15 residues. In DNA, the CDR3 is TGCAGTGCTCGCAGACTAGCGGGACCCTACAATGAGCAGTTCTTC. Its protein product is CSARRLAGPYNEQFF.

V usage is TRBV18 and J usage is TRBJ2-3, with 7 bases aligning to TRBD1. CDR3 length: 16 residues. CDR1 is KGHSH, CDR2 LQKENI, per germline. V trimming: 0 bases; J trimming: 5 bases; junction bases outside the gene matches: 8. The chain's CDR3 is CASSPPMTGLRDTQYF. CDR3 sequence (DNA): TGTGCCAGCTCACCACCGATGACAGGGCTAAGAGATACGCAGTATTTT. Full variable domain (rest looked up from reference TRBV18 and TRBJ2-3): NAGVMQNPRHLVRRRGQEARLRCSPMKGHSHVYWYRQLPEEGLKFMVYLQKENIIDESGMPKERFSAEFPKEGPSILRIQQVVRGDSAAYFCASSPPMTGLRDTQYFGPGTRLTVL.

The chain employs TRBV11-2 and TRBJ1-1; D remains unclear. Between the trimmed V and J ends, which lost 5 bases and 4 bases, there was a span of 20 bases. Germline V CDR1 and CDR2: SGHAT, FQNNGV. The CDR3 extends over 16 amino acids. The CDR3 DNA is TGTGCCAGCAGCCCAGGACCACTCGGGTGGGGCACTGAAGCTTTCTTT. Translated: CASSPGPLGWGTEAFF. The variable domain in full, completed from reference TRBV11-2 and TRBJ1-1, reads EAGVAQSPRYKIIEKRQSVAFWCNPISGHATLYWYQQILGQGPKLLIQFQNNGVVDDSQLPKDRFSAERLKGVDSTLKIQPAKLEDSAVYLCASSPGPLGWGTEAFFGQGTRLTVV.

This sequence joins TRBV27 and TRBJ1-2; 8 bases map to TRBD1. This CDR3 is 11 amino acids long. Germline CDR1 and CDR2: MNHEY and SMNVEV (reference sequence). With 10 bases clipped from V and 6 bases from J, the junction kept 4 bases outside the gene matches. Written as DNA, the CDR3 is TGTGCCACCGCGACAGGGGATGGCTACACCTTC. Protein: CATATGDGYTF.

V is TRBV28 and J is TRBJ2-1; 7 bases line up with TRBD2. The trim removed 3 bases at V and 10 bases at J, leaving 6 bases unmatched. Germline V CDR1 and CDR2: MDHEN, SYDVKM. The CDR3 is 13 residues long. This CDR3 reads CASSLTLGGEQFF. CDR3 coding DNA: TGTGCCAGCAGTTTGACCTTGGGAGGGGAGCAGTTCTTC.

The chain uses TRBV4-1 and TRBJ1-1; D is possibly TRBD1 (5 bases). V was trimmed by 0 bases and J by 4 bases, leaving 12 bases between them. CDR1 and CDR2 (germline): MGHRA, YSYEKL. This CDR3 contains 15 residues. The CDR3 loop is CASSQEERQSTEAFF. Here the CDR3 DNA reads TGCGCCAGCAGCCAAGAAGAACGACAGAGCACTGAAGCTTTCTTT.

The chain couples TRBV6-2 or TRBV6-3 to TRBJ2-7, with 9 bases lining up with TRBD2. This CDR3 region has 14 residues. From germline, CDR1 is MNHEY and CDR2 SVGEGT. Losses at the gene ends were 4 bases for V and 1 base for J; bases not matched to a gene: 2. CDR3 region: CASSFLAGSYEQYF. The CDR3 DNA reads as TGTGCCAGCAGTTTCCTAGCGGGGTCCTACGAGCAGTACTTC.

The CDR3: CASSGDTHSNQPQHF. CDR3 in DNA: TGTGCCAGCAGCGGGGATACACATAGCAATCAGCCCCAGCATTTT. V usage is TRBV7-9 and J usage is TRBJ1-5; no clear D. This CDR3 comprises 15 residues. The V gene's germline CDR1 is SEHNR and CDR2 FQNEAQ (reference sequence). Trimming removed 5 bases at V and 0 bases at J, with 11 bases between.

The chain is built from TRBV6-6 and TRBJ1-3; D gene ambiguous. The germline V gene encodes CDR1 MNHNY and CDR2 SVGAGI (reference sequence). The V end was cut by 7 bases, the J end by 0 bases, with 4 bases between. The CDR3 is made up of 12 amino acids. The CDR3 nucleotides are TGTGCCAGCACCCCCTCTGGAAACACCATATATTTT. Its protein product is CASTPSGNTIYF.

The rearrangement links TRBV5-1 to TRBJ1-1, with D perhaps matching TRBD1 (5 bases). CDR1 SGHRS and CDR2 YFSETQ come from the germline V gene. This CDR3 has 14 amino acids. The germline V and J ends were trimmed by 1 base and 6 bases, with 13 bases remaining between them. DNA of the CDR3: TGCGCCAGCAGCTTGAGTCTCGGGGGAGCTGAAGCTTTCTTT. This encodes CASSLSLGGAEAFF.

CDR3 sequence reads: CASSGGTGELNTEAFF. As DNA, the CDR3 is TGCGCCAGCAGCGGTGGGACAGGGGAATTGAACACTGAAGCTTTCTTT. V is TRBV5-1 and J is TRBJ1-1; 10 bases match TRBD1. With V trimmed by 4 bases and J by 0 bases, 6 bases remained unmatched. The CDR3 is 16 amino acids. Germline loops: CDR1 SGHRS, CDR2 YFSETQ.

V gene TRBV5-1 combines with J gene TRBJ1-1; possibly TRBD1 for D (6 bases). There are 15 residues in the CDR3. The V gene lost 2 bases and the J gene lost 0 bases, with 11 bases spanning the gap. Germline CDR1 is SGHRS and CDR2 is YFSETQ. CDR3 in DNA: TGCGCCAGCAGCTTTTACAGGGCGATGAACACTGAAGCTTTCTTT. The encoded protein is CASSFYRAMNTEAFF.

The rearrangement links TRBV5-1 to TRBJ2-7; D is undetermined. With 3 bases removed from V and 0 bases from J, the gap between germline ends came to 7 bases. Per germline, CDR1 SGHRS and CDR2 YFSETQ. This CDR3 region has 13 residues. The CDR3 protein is CASSSQNSYEQYF. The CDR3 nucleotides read TGCGCCAGCAGCTCTCAGAACTCCTACGAGCAGTACTTC.

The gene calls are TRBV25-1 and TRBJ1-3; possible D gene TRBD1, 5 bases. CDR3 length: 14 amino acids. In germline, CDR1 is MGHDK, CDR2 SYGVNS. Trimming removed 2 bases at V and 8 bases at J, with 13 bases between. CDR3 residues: CASSEGTSWDTIYF. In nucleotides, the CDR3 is TGTGCCAGCAGTGAAGGGACCAGCTGGGACACCATATATTTT.

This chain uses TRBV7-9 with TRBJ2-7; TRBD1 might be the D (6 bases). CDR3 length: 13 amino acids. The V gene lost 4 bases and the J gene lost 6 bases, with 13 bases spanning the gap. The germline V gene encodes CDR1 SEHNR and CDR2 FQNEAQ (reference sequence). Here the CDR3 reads CASSSRQVGEQYF. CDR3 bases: TGTGCCAGCAGCTCCCGACAGGTGGGCGAGCAGTACTTC.